The 5 T cell receptor beta chains listed next were all sequenced from one sample in a study of blood T cell repertoires in COVID-19. Sequencing used immunoSEQ multiplex PCR; TCRdb keeps in-frame clones, though not all of them. The table has about 190,000 clones, roughly 86% seen once. The sample taken for sequencing was PBMCs or T cells enriched from blood (not recorded which). Receptor source: a man aged 40-49 years with acute COVID-19.

The rearrangement uses TRBV28 and TRBJ2-7; the match to TRBD1 covers 8 bases. Germline V gene sequence: CDR1 MDHEN, CDR2 SYDVKM. This CDR3 is 15 amino acids long. J was trimmed by 5 bases and V by 2 bases; bases with no gene match: 8. The CDR3 protein is CASSLGGQGTDEQYF. The DNA of the CDR3 is TGTGCCAGCAGTTTAGGTGGACAGGGTACCGACGAGCAGTACTTC.

The rearrangement joins TRBV2 to TRBJ2-3, with D perhaps matching TRBD1 (5 bases). The germline V gene encodes CDR1 SNHLY and CDR2 FYNNEI. This CDR3 is built from 14 residues. The ends were cut back, 7 bases at V and 8 bases at J, with 19 bases in the middle. In DNA form, the CDR3 reads TGTGCCAGCATCCCAGCCCCCGAAGGGGCTACGCAGTATTTT. The encoded protein is CASIPAPEGATQYF.

The rearrangement uses TRBV11-2 and TRBJ2-2, with 9 bases identical to TRBD2. Germline V gene data show CDR1 as SGHAT and CDR2 as FQNNGV. V gave up 7 bases and J gave up 6 bases; unmatched junction bases: 21. The CDR3 totals 19 residues. CDR3 loop: CASTQMGPSGTRFAGELFF. The CDR3 DNA follows: TGTGCCAGCACCCAAATGGGCCCTAGCGGGACTCGGTTCGCCGGGGAGCTGTTTTTT.

The rearrangement links TRBV9 to TRBJ2-7; TRBD1 is a possible D gene (6 bases). This CDR3 has 15 residues. Germline CDR1 reads SGDLS; CDR2 reads YYNGEE. Trimming stripped 0 bases from V and 0 bases from J, with 10 bases between. This chain's CDR3 is CASSVGQASSYEQYF. CDR3 coding DNA: TGTGCCAGCAGCGTAGGACAGGCCTCCTCCTACGAGCAGTACTTC.

The chain joins TRBV28 to TRBJ1-2; TRBD1 agrees at 7 bases. The CDR3 covers 15 residues. J gave up 3 bases and V 3 bases, and 7 bases lay outside the gene matches. The germline V gene has CDR1 MDHEN and CDR2 SYDVKM. In DNA form, the CDR3 reads TGTGCCAGCAGTTTCCTCGACAGGGTGGACTATGGCTACACCTTC. Protein product: CASSFLDRVDYGYTF.